These 9 T cell receptor beta chains were all obtained from the same sample, sequenced in a study of control samples from healthy donors and cancer patients. Produced via immunoSEQ multiplex PCR; TCRdb's table is partial and in-frame only. The table has 150,000 to 160,000 clones, 93% seen once. The specimen was blood. The receptors come from a man in his fifties or sixties in good health.

This chain connects TRBV2 to TRBJ2-7; D unresolved. This CDR3 region has 11 residues. Germline CDR1 and CDR2: SNHLY and FYNNEI. V was cut by 2 bases and J by 3 bases, with 2 bases left in between. The CDR3 bases are TGTGCCAGCAGTGAACTCTACGAGCAGTACTTC. Amino acids: CASSELYEQYF. Looking up the rest from reference TRBV2 and TRBJ2-7 gives the full variable domain: EPEVTQTPSHQVTQMGQEVILRCVPISNHLYFYWYRQILGQKVEFLVSFYNNEISEKSEIFDDQFSVERPDGSNFTLKIRSTKLEDSAMYFCASSELYEQYFGPGTRLTVT.

This rearrangement joins TRBV5-8 to TRBJ1-6; D perhaps matches TRBD1 (6 bases). Looked up from germline, CDR1 is SGHTS and CDR2 is YDEGEE. V was clipped by 2 bases and J by 8 bases, with 8 bases between them. The length of the CDR3 is 13 residues. The CDR3 spells CASSLHRDSPLHF. CDR3 DNA: TGTGCCAGCAGCTTACACAGGGATTCACCCCTCCACTTT. The complete variable domain, with remaining parts taken from reference TRBV5-8 and TRBJ1-6, reads EAGVTQSPTHLIKTRGQQATLRCSPISGHTSVYWYQQALGLGLQFLLWYDEGEERNRGNFPPRFSGRQFPNYSSELNVNALELEDSALYLCASSLHRDSPLHFGNGTRLTVT.

The chain couples TRBV11-2 to TRBJ2-5; 7 positions match TRBD2. With 0 bases clipped from V and 4 bases from J, the junction kept 5 bases outside the gene matches. This CDR3 region has 15 residues. Germline lookup yields CDR1 SGHAT and CDR2 FQNNGV. The chain's CDR3 is CASSLDWAGVETQYF. The CDR3 DNA sequence: TGTGCCAGCAGCTTAGATTGGGCGGGAGTAGAGACCCAGTACTTC.

This sequence joins TRBV5-1 and TRBJ2-3, with 7 bases that match TRBD1. CDR3 length: 15 amino acids. CDR1 is SGHRS and CDR2 is YFSETQ in the germline V gene. J gave up 2 bases and V 3 bases, and 6 bases lay outside the gene matches. CDR3 nucleotides: TGCGCCAGCAGCTCGGACAGGACAGTCACAGATACGCAGTATTTT. Translation: CASSSDRTVTDTQYF.

The rearrangement links TRBV5-1 to TRBJ2-1, with D possibly being TRBD2 (5 bases). The CDR3 consists of 16 residues. Germline CDR1 and CDR2: SGHRS and YFSETQ. V was clipped by 1 base and J by 0 bases, with 11 bases between them. CDR3 sequence: CASSLTSPPSYNEQFF. In DNA, the CDR3 is TGCGCCAGCAGCTTGACTAGTCCGCCCTCCTACAATGAGCAGTTCTTC.

J is TRBJ1-5 and V is TRBV27; D is undetermined. The CDR3 runs to 15 residues. From germline, CDR1 is MNHEY and CDR2 SMNVEV (reference sequence). Trimming took 3 bases from V and 4 from J, leaving 13 bases between them. CDR3 bases: TGTGCCAGCAGTTTGGGTGGCACAGTGAATCAGCCCCAGCATTTT. This sequence encodes CASSLGGTVNQPQHF.

The rearrangement uses TRBV5-4 and TRBJ1-2; perhaps TRBD1 as D (5 bases). Germline CDR1 reads SGHNT; CDR2 reads YYREEE (reference sequence). Trimming stripped 0 bases from V and 7 bases from J, with 13 bases between. This CDR3 is built from 14 residues. The CDR3 sequence is CASSLGQGWSGYTF. CDR3 sequence (DNA): TGTGCCAGCAGCTTGGGGCAGGGATGGAGTGGCTACACCTTC.

The chain links TRBV9 to TRBJ2-7; 9 nucleotides match TRBD1. The junction had 3 bases not matched to a gene; V was cut back by 0 bases and J by 5 bases. Looked up from germline, CDR1 is SGDLS and CDR2 is YYNGEE. CDR3 length equals 14 residues. CDR3 DNA: TGTGCCAGCAGCGTAGCGGGGGACAGGGACGAGCAGTACTTC. Its protein product is CASSVAGDRDEQYF.

The J gene is TRBJ1-1, the V gene TRBV28; 7 bases map to TRBD1. Germline values: CDR1 MDHEN, CDR2 SYDVKM. V was clipped by 7 bases and J by 2 bases; unmatched bases: 7. This CDR3 region has 14 residues. CDR3 loop: CASTGTALNTEAFF. The DNA for the CDR3 is TGTGCCAGCACAGGGACAGCTCTTAACACTGAAGCTTTCTTT. The full variable domain, with the rest looked up from reference TRBV28 and TRBJ1-1, is DVKVTQSSRYLVKRTGEKVFLECVQDMDHENMFWYRQDPGLGLRLIYFSYDVKMKEKGDIPEGYSVSREKKERFSLILESASTNQTSMYLCASTGTALNTEAFFGQGTRLTVV.